The present entry profiles one TCR beta chain with its context. This entry is derived from a study of blood T cell repertoires in COVID-19. Study overall: T cells, B-cell-depleted T cells, or PBMCs supplied cDNA or gDNA.

The V end was cut by 10 bases, the J end by 1 base, with 23 bases between. The CDR3 sequence is 17 residues long. Germline V gene sequence: CDR1 SNHLY, CDR2 FYNNEI. Original methodology: Nucleated cell counts were estimated from reference gene primer amplification. Data came from immunoSEQ multiplex PCR; TCRdb stores just in-frame clones and leaves some out. V, J and clone size are those of that table, while D and trimming were read from the DNA. The table records more than 65,000 clones, roughly 80% of them present only once. The V gene is TRBV2, the J gene TRBJ1-5, with D tentatively TRBD1 (6 bases). The TCR was taken from a man between 60 and 70 years old with acute or convalescent COVID-19. Sequences were obtained from peripheral blood. The DNA for the CDR3 is TGTGCCACCGCTCAGCCAGGGTCAAGGGGGAGCAATCAGCCCCAGCATTTT. Protein product: CATAQPGSRGSNQPQHF.